These 32 T cell receptor beta chains share one sample of origin, sequenced in a study of memory B cells and T cells in multiple sclerosis (dated by TCRdb to 2017 to 2018). Their antigens remain unidentified. After stimulus-free culture of CFSE-labeled PBMCs, the autoproliferating (CFSEdim) and non-proliferating (CFSEhi) T cell fractions were sequenced separately. Altogether, 5x10^7 CFSE-labeled PBMCs were kept in culture for 6 to 8 days with no stimulus, after which the replicate wells were combined. Libraries were constructed by the immunoSEQ multiplex PCR assay. TCRdb provides this immuneACCESS table in a form limited to in-frame rearrangements. Some clones are lacking; in checked studies, under half of them reflect an unresolved V gene, and why the rest are absent is not known. The sample has under 50,000 clones on record, roughly 82% of them singletons. 0.9% to 1.4% of the sample comes from the top ten.

Source material: PBMCs from blood kept in culture. The source is a human donor with multiple sclerosis.

V usage is TRBV5-1 and J usage is TRBJ2-1, with 10 bases matching TRBD2. V gave up 3 bases and J gave up 7 bases; unmatched junction bases: 7. This CDR3 region has 15 residues. Germline V CDR1 and CDR2: SGHRS, YFSETQ. This chain's CDR3 is CASSSGLARVNEQFF. Written as DNA, the CDR3 is TGCGCCAGCAGCTCGGGACTAGCGAGAGTAAATGAGCAGTTCTTC.

The gene calls are TRBV28 and TRBJ1-2; no definite D call. Germline CDR1 and CDR2: MDHEN and SYDVKM. With 5 bases removed from V and 0 bases from J, the gap between germline ends came to 4 bases. The CDR3 length is 12 residues. CDR3: CASSSSNYGYTF. The CDR3 region has the DNA TGTGCCAGCAGTAGTTCTAACTATGGCTACACCTTC.

J is TRBJ2-5 and V is TRBV2, with D tentatively TRBD1 (5 bases). The CDR3 runs to 15 residues. Trimming left V 1 base short and J 7 bases short, with 16 bases between. Per the germline V gene, CDR1 is SNHLY and CDR2 is FYNNEI. The CDR3 reads CASSEVGTGIATQYF. The CDR3 DNA reads TGTGCCAGCAGTGAAGTAGGAACAGGCATAGCGACCCAGTACTTC.

V usage is TRBV18 and J usage is TRBJ1-1; weak D call: TRBD1 (6 bases). Germline CDR1 reads KGHSH; CDR2 reads LQKENI. This CDR3 spans 11 amino acids. V gave up 4 bases and J gave up 6 bases, with 6 bases separating them. CDR3 loop: CASSQGAEAFF. The CDR3 DNA is TGTGCCAGCTCACAGGGGGCTGAAGCTTTCTTT.

The chain has TRBV6-6 and TRBJ1-5; D call uncertain. This CDR3 comprises 15 residues. V shed 6 bases and J shed 0 bases, with 12 bases lying between them. In germline, CDR1 is MNHNY, CDR2 SVGAGI (reference sequence). CDR3 sequence (DNA): TGTGCCAGCAGCCCCCTTTCTTATAGCAATCAGCCCCAGCATTTT. Encoded protein: CASSPLSYSNQPQHF.

A single count supports this clone. V is TRBV5-8 and J is TRBJ1-1, with D tentatively TRBD1 (5 bases). Germline V gene data show CDR1 as SGHTS and CDR2 as YDEGEE. There are 14 residues in the CDR3. Trimming shortened V by 0 bases and J by 1 base, and 7 bases separated the two germline ends. DNA of the CDR3: TGTGCCAGCAGCTTGGCCGGGGGGAACACTGAAGCTTTCTTT. Protein sequence: CASSLAGGNTEAFF.

This clone was detected only once. CDR3 sequence (DNA): TGCGCCAGCAGCTCCCGGGACTTTTACAATGAGCAGTTCTTC. As protein: CASSSRDFYNEQFF. The gene calls are TRBV5-1 and TRBJ2-1, with D perhaps TRBD2 (6 bases). The CDR3 consists of 14 residues. The V end was cut by 3 bases, the J end by 4 bases, with 11 bases between. Germline V gene lookup returns CDR1 SGHRS and CDR2 YFSETQ.

The chain is built from TRBV4-1 and TRBJ1-1; D gene uncertain. CDR1 and CDR2 (germline): MGHRA, YSYEKL. This CDR3 is built from 14 residues. V lost 7 bases and J 6 bases, leaving 18 bases between the germline ends. The CDR3 loop is CASTTREGLAEAFF. CDR3 bases: TGCGCCAGCACTACTAGGGAGGGCTTGGCTGAAGCTTTCTTT.

Note on this clone: The same CDR3 also results from other DNA sequences found in this sample. The rearrangement joins TRBV5-1 to TRBJ1-1; unclear D gene. Germline V gene sequence: CDR1 SGHRS, CDR2 YFSETQ. CDR3 length: 13 amino acids. Between the trimmed V and J ends, which lost 0 bases and 1 base, there was a span of 4 bases. CDR3 sequence reads: CASSLGGNTEAFF. CDR3 coding DNA: TGCGCCAGCAGCTTGGGCGGGAACACTGAAGCTTTCTTT.

The CDR3 DNA is TGTGCCAGCAGCCAAGCGGCTGAAGCTTTCTTT. Translation: CASSQAAEAFF. The genes are TRBV4-2 and TRBJ1-1; no firm D call. This CDR3 is 11 amino acids long. Trimming left V 1 base short and J 6 bases short, with 3 bases between. Germline assignment: CDR1 LGHNA and CDR2 YNFKEQ.

This rearrangement joins TRBV2 to TRBJ2-3; D is perhaps TRBD2 (6 bases). CDR3 length: 13 residues. Germline loops: CDR1 SNHLY, CDR2 FYNNEI. Trimming removed 7 bases from V and 0 bases from J, with 8 bases in between. Here the CDR3 DNA reads TGTGCCAGCAACCGGGGGAGCACAGATACGCAGTATTTT. Protein sequence: CASNRGSTDTQYF.

V and J are TRBV7-2 and TRBJ1-6, with a tentative D call TRBD1 (5 bases). Germline loops: CDR1 SGHTA, CDR2 FQGNSA. Trimming pared 2 bases from V and 7 bases from J, leaving 9 bases between. The CDR3 sequence is 14 residues long. As DNA, the CDR3 is TGTGCCAGCAGCTTACAGGGATCGAATTCACCCCTCCACTTT. Translating gives CASSLQGSNSPLHF.

This chain uses TRBV2 with TRBJ1-5; 7 nucleotides line up with TRBD1. Germline V gene data show CDR1 as SNHLY and CDR2 as FYNNEI. The CDR3 has 16 residues. V shed 0 bases, J shed 2 bases, and the junction held 4 bases outside the gene matches. In nucleotides, the CDR3 is TGTGCCAGCAGTGAAGCTGGGACAGCCGGCAATCAGCCCCAGCATTTT. Its translation: CASSEAGTAGNQPQHF.

The rearrangement links TRBV30 to TRBJ1-1; D possibly corresponds to TRBD1 (5 bases). V was shortened by 4 bases and J by 9 bases, with 21 bases between the two germline ends. Germline CDR1 and CDR2: GTSNPN and SVGIG (reference sequence). CDR3 length: 14 residues. CDR3 residues: CAWTSPPRTHKAFF. The CDR3, as DNA: TGTGCCTGGACCTCACCCCCGCGGACACACAAAGCTTTCTTT.

V and J are TRBV20-1 and TRBJ1-2; D not resolved. Germline CDR1 is DFQATT and CDR2 is SNEGSKA (reference sequence). The CDR3 consists of 11 residues. V dropped 3 bases and J dropped 4 bases, with 6 bases sitting between them. CDR3 amino acids: CSASSGYGYTF. The CDR3 region has the DNA TGCAGTGCTAGCAGTGGCTATGGCTACACCTTC.

The rearrangement joins TRBV2 to TRBJ1-5; D unresolved. The length of the CDR3 is 13 residues. Per germline, CDR1 SNHLY and CDR2 FYNNEI. Trimming stripped 7 bases from V and 3 bases from J, with 10 bases between. The DNA of the CDR3 is TGTGCCAGCATGAGAACTTACAATCAGCCCCAGCATTTT. This encodes CASMRTYNQPQHF. The full variable domain, completed using reference TRBV2 and TRBJ1-5, is EPEVTQTPSHQVTQMGQEVILRCVPISNHLYFYWYRQILGQKVEFLVSFYNNEISEKSEIFDDQFSVERPDGSNFTLKIRSTKLEDSAMYFCASMRTYNQPQHFGDGTRLSIL.

The chain recombines TRBV6-6 with TRBJ1-1; D is undetermined. The CDR3 spans 13 residues. Germline assignment: CDR1 MNHNY and CDR2 SVGAGI (reference sequence). Trimming cost V 6 bases and J 1 base, with 9 bases left between them. CDR3 sequence: CASSPMWNTEAFF. CDR3 DNA sequence: TGTGCCAGCAGCCCGATGTGGAACACTGAAGCTTTCTTT.

This clone was seen only a few times. The V and J genes are TRBV28 and TRBJ1-1; D gene unclear. CDR3 length equals 14 residues. CDR1 is MDHEN, CDR2 SYDVKM, per germline. The V end lost 10 bases, the J end lost 0 bases, and 15 bases lay between the germline ends. The CDR3 loop reads CAIWRYGMNTEAFF. The CDR3 DNA sequence: TGTGCCATCTGGCGGTACGGGATGAACACTGAAGCTTTCTTT.

CDR3 bases: TGTGCCATCAGTGAGTCGGAAGGGATGAGACGCGACGAGCAGTACTTC. Encoded protein: CAISESEGMRRDEQYF. The chain links TRBV10-3 to TRBJ2-7, with D uncertain. The CDR3 contains 16 residues. Germline assignment: CDR1 ENHRY and CDR2 SYGVKD. V was clipped by 0 bases and J by 5 bases, with 17 bases between them.

The genes are TRBV30 and TRBJ1-1; tentatively, D is TRBD1 (5 bases). The CDR3 runs 17 residues. Germline assignment: CDR1 GTSNPN and CDR2 SVGIG (reference sequence). V lost 3 bases, J lost 4 bases, and 24 bases lay in between. This chain's CDR3 is CAWSGPGWGIRVTEAFF. The DNA of the CDR3 is TGTGCCTGGAGCGGGCCAGGGTGGGGGATTCGTGTCACTGAAGCTTTCTTT.

The rearrangement uses TRBV4-2 and TRBJ2-2; perhaps TRBD2 as D (7 bases). Germline loops: CDR1 LGHNA, CDR2 YNFKEQ. V was clipped by 4 bases and J by 3 bases, with 24 bases between them. The CDR3 extends over 19 amino acids. CDR3 coding DNA: TGTGCCAGCAGCCCGCTCATGCGGGGGCCCAATACCCACACCGGGGAGCTGTTTTTT. Translating it yields CASSPLMRGPNTHTGELFF.

The V gene is TRBV7-9, the J gene TRBJ1-1; unclear D gene. Trimming removed 8 bases at V and 1 base at J, with 11 bases between. This CDR3 has 13 amino acids. Germline V lookup: CDR1 SEHNR, CDR2 FQNEAQ (reference sequence). CDR3 in amino acids: CASPADSNTEAFF. CDR3 nucleotide sequence: TGTGCCAGCCCCGCGGATTCGAACACTGAAGCTTTCTTT.

A remark on this clone: The same CDR3 can be traced to other DNA sequences in this sample. The rearrangement uses TRBV9 and TRBJ1-2, with 7 bases aligning to TRBD1. This CDR3 has 16 amino acids. CDR1 and CDR2 (germline): SGDLS, YYNGEE. The trim removed 0 bases at V and 6 bases at J, leaving 11 bases unmatched. DNA for the CDR3: TGTGCCAGCAGCGTAGATTTTGAGGGGGCGCCGGATGGCTACACCTTC. It codes for CASSVDFEGAPDGYTF.

This chain links TRBV4-3 with TRBJ2-3; TRBD2 matches 7 bases. Germline lookup yields CDR1 LGHNA and CDR2 YSLEER. Trimming at V came to 0 bases and at J to 3 bases, leaving 12 bases not matched to a gene. The CDR3 is 18 residues long. CDR3 DNA sequence: TGCGCCAGCAGCCAAGATTGGCCCGGGGGGAAGCAAACAGATACGCAGTATTTT. Translating it yields CASSQDWPGGKQTDTQYF.

This chain connects TRBV6-6 to TRBJ1-5, with D possibly TRBD1 on 5 matching bases. From germline, CDR1 is MNHNY and CDR2 SVGAGI (reference sequence). This CDR3 region has 14 residues. V was shortened by 4 bases and J by 2 bases, with 9 bases between the two germline ends. CDR3 in amino acids: CASSSGDGNQPQHF. The CDR3 DNA sequence: TGTGCCAGCAGTTCGGGGGACGGCAATCAGCCCCAGCATTTT.

This sequence joins TRBV5-6 and TRBJ2-5; no reliable D call. Germline values: CDR1 SGHDT, CDR2 YYEEEE. V lost 3 bases to trimming and J lost 11 bases, with 11 bases between them. CDR3 length: 11 residues. The CDR3: CASSSLIEQYF. DNA of the CDR3: TGTGCCAGCAGCTCCCTAATTGAGCAGTACTTC. The whole variable domain, filled in from reference TRBV5-6 and TRBJ2-5, reads DAGVTQSPTHLIKTRGQQVTLRCSPKSGHDTVSWYQQALGQGPQFIFQYYEEEERQRGNFPDRFSGHQFPNYSSELNVNALLLGDSALYLCASSSLIEQYFGPGTRLLVL.

This clone was seen a handful of times. V and J are TRBV4-3 and TRBJ2-1; D not certain. CDR1 is LGHNA and CDR2 is YSLEER in the germline V gene. The germline V and J ends were trimmed by 0 bases and 6 bases, with 9 bases remaining between them. The CDR3 covers 14 residues. The CDR3 reads CASSQDSSRNEQFF. The CDR3 nucleotides read TGCGCCAGCAGCCAAGATTCGTCCCGCAATGAGCAGTTCTTC.

The chain has TRBV4-3 and TRBJ2-5, with D maybe TRBD2 (5 bases). The last part of the DNA fits TRBJ2-7 better; the J call may be wrong. This CDR3 has 15 residues. Germline-derived CDR1 and CDR2 are LGHNA and YSLEER. The CDR3 reads CASSRGRIGGYEQYF. The CDR3 DNA reads as TGCGCCAGCAGCCGAGGACGGATCGGAGGCTACGAGCAGTACTTC.

The rearrangement uses TRBV6-5 and TRBJ2-1; D is perhaps TRBD1 (5 bases). The V and J ends lost 4 bases and 0 bases respectively, with 13 bases between them. Germline values: CDR1 MNHEY, CDR2 SVGAGI. This CDR3 comprises 16 residues. The CDR3 DNA reads TGTGCCAGCAGTTCGAGTGACAGTAGCTCCTACAATGAGCAGTTCTTC. Translation: CASSSSDSSSYNEQFF.

V is TRBV2 and J is TRBJ2-7; TRBD1 agrees at 12 bases. This CDR3 spans 15 amino acids. Germline CDR1 is SNHLY and CDR2 is FYNNEI. Trimming removed 5 bases from V and 5 bases from J; junction bases left unmatched: 7. CDR3 in DNA: TGTGCCAGCAGTCGGGACAGGGGGCAATTTCACGAGCAGTACTTC. Its translation is CASSRDRGQFHEQYF.

The J gene is TRBJ1-6, the V gene TRBV4-2; TRBD1 aligns across 12 bases. V was clipped by 2 bases and J by 10 bases; unmatched bases: 21. This CDR3 is built from 21 residues. The germline V gene encodes CDR1 LGHNA and CDR2 YNFKEQ. The CDR3 bases are TGTGCCAGCAGCCAATTGGTTCGCTCGGAGCGGGGACAGGGGGCTCAATCACCCCTCCACTTT. Its protein is CASSQLVRSERGQGAQSPLHF.

The rearrangement links TRBV7-9 to TRBJ2-5; D gene ambiguous. Looked up from germline, CDR1 is SEHNR and CDR2 is FQNEAQ (reference sequence). This CDR3 region has 19 residues. Deletions cut 5 bases from V and 2 bases from J, with 27 bases between. This CDR3 is CASSPRSRAERATQETQYF. The DNA of the CDR3 is TGTGCCAGCAGCCCGCGTTCAAGGGCGGAACGAGCTACACAAGAGACCCAGTACTTC.